The 21 T cell receptor beta chains reported below all come from one sample, sequenced in a study of blood T cell repertoires in COVID-19. Assay: immunoSEQ multiplex PCR; the TCRdb copy retains only in-frame clones and omits some. Of 390,000 or so clones listed, more than 80% are singletons. Input material: PBMCs or T cells enriched from blood (not recorded which). The receptors derive from a man aged 18 to 29 who had recovered from COVID-19.

The V call is TRBV3-1 (or the pseudogene TRBV3-2), the J call TRBJ1-2; TRBD1 might be the D (5 bases). V lost 3 bases to trimming and J lost 7 bases, with 15 bases between them. The CDR3 spans 14 residues. From germline, CDR1 is LGHDT and CDR2 YNNKEL (reference sequence). Here the CDR3 DNA reads TGTGCCAGCAGCCACGATCAGGGTATTGTTGGCTACACCTTC. This encodes CASSHDQGIVGYTF.

The gene calls are TRBV7-8 and TRBJ2-1; D unclear. The CDR3 is made up of 12 amino acids. Per the germline V gene, CDR1 is SGHVS and CDR2 is FQNEAQ. Trimming left V 5 bases short and J 10 bases short, with 12 bases between. The CDR3: CASSPLLGEQFF. In DNA form, the CDR3 reads TGTGCCAGCAGCCCTCTCCTAGGAGAGCAGTTCTTC.

The chain links TRBV2 to TRBJ2-7; D perhaps matches TRBD2 (6 bases). The germline V gene encodes CDR1 SNHLY and CDR2 FYNNEI. The CDR3 sequence is 14 residues long. V lost 1 base to trimming and J lost 2 bases, with 9 bases between them. CDR3 bases: TGTGCCAGCAGTGAAGGGGGGGTCACCTACGAGCAGTACTTC. Translated: CASSEGGVTYEQYF.

The rearrangement uses TRBV7-3 and TRBJ2-2, with TRBD2 as a possible D gene (6 bases). Germline V gene lookup returns CDR1 SGHTA and CDR2 FQGTGA. There are 15 residues in the CDR3. The V gene lost 0 bases and the J gene lost 2 bases, with 7 bases spanning the gap. CDR3: CASSLTGGNTGELFF. CDR3 nucleotides: TGTGCCAGCAGCTTAACCGGGGGAAACACCGGGGAGCTGTTTTTT.

This clone appeared once. The chain employs TRBV5-4 and TRBJ1-5; no clear D gene. This CDR3 has 13 amino acids. Trimming removed 0 bases from V and 8 bases from J, with 9 bases in between. The V gene's germline CDR1 is SGHNT and CDR2 YYREEE (reference sequence). The CDR3 bases are TGTGCCAGCAGCTTGGACCCGGGTGAGCCCCAGCATTTT. Its translation is CASSLDPGEPQHF.

The chain has TRBV7-3 and TRBJ1-1, with 8 bases aligning to TRBD1. The CDR3 totals 14 residues. Germline V CDR1 and CDR2: SGHTA, FQGTGA. Trimming cost V 2 bases and J 1 base; bases outside gene matches: 0. The CDR3 DNA reads as TGTGCCAGCAGCTTAGGGACAGGGAACACTGAAGCTTTCTTT. Residues: CASSLGTGNTEAFF.

The chain carries TRBV5-1 and TRBJ2-5; 11 positions agree with TRBD1. The CDR3 is 17 amino acids. V shed 0 bases and J 5 bases; nucleotides not matched to a gene: 9. Looked up from germline, CDR1 is SGHRS and CDR2 is YFSETQ. The CDR3: CASSLAPLGQGGETQYF. CDR3 DNA: TGCGCCAGCAGCTTGGCCCCCTTGGGACAGGGGGGGGAGACCCAGTACTTC.

This chain joins TRBV28 and TRBJ1-1; D perhaps matches TRBD1 (6 bases). CDR1 is MDHEN and CDR2 is SYDVKM in the germline V gene. The V end was cut by 6 bases, the J end by 3 bases, with 8 bases between. The CDR3 spans 12 residues. The CDR3 DNA is TGTGCCAGCAGCGAGGGGGACACTGAAGCTTTCTTT. Protein: CASSEGDTEAFF. The variable domain in full, completed from reference TRBV28 and TRBJ1-1, reads DVKVTQSSRYLVKRTGEKVFLECVQDMDHENMFWYRQDPGLGLRLIYFSYDVKMKEKGDIPEGYSVSREKKERFSLILESASTNQTSMYLCASSEGDTEAFFGQGTRLTVV.

A remark on this clone: The sample holds other DNA sequences that translate to the same CDR3. V usage is TRBV20-1 and J usage is TRBJ1-3, with a tentative D call TRBD1 (6 bases). The CDR3 extends over 13 amino acids. V dropped 3 bases and J dropped 2 bases, with 8 bases sitting between them. Germline V CDR1 and CDR2: DFQATT, SNEGSKA (reference sequence). The CDR3 region has the DNA TGCAGTGCTAGTGGGGGCACTGGAAACACCATATATTTT. This gives the protein CSASGGTGNTIYF.

The rearrangement joins TRBV29-1 to TRBJ2-6, with D possibly TRBD1 on 6 matching bases. Trimming removed 4 bases from V and 3 bases from J, with 19 bases in between. This CDR3 comprises 17 residues. Per germline, CDR1 SQVTM and CDR2 ANQGSEA. The CDR3 protein is CSVVTGRGFLGANVLTF. The DNA for the CDR3 is TGCAGCGTTGTAACTGGCAGGGGATTCCTTGGGGCCAACGTCCTGACTTTC.

The chain carries TRBV29-1 and TRBJ2-7; a weak D match, TRBD1 (6 bases). The length of the CDR3 is 14 residues. Trimming removed 6 bases from V and 3 bases from J, with 18 bases in between. Germline assignment: CDR1 SQVTM and CDR2 ANQGSEA. CDR3 DNA sequence: TGCAGCGTGGCAACGGGACAAAGTTTCTACGAGCAGTACTTC. Translated: CSVATGQSFYEQYF.

The V and J genes are TRBV29-1 and TRBJ2-7; the D gene is possibly TRBD1 (5 bases). Trimming removed 4 bases at V and 5 bases at J, with 12 bases between. The CDR3 has 12 residues. The germline CDR1 and CDR2 sequences are SQVTM and ANQGSEA. In DNA, the CDR3 is TGCAGCGTTGGACTGGCAGGGAACGAGCAGTACTTC. It specifies CSVGLAGNEQYF.

The chain has TRBV7-6 and TRBJ2-1, with TRBD1 as a possible D gene (5 bases). The length of the CDR3 is 15 residues. The V end lost 2 bases, the J end lost 4 bases, and 12 bases lay between the germline ends. Germline V gives CDR1 SGHVS, CDR2 FNYEAQ. CDR3 protein: CASSLRAGKYNEQFF. In DNA, the CDR3 is TGTGCCAGCAGCTTAAGGGCAGGGAAGTACAATGAGCAGTTCTTC. The full variable domain, in which reference TRBV7-6 and TRBJ2-1 provide the parts outside the CDR3, is GAGVSQSPRYKVTKRGQDVALRCDPISGHVSLYWYRQALGQGPEFLTYFNYEAQQDKSGLPNDRFSAERPEGSISTLTIQRTEQRDSAMYRCASSLRAGKYNEQFFGPGTRLTVL.

The chain carries TRBV28 and TRBJ2-6; maybe TRBD1 (6 bases). Per the germline V gene, CDR1 is MDHEN and CDR2 is SYDVKM. The ends were cut back, 7 bases at V and 0 bases at J, with 10 bases in the middle. CDR3 size: 15 residues. The DNA for the CDR3 is TGTGCCAGCATTCCAGGGGACTCTGGGGCCAACGTCCTGACTTTC. Translation gives CASIPGDSGANVLTF.

The V and J genes are TRBV3-1 (or the pseudogene TRBV3-2) and TRBJ2-4, with TRBD1 matching 7 bases. With 5 bases clipped from V and 3 bases from J, the junction kept 7 bases outside the gene matches. The germline CDR1 and CDR2 sequences are LGHDT and YNNKEL (reference sequence). The CDR3 has 15 residues. CDR3 residues: CASSYRGLGKNIQYF. DNA of the CDR3: TGTGCCAGCAGCTACAGGGGTTTAGGCAAAAACATTCAGTACTTC.

V usage is TRBV20-1 and J usage is TRBJ2-1, with a weak D call TRBD1 (7 bases). V lost 3 bases and J 4 bases, leaving 16 bases between the germline ends. Looked up from germline, CDR1 is DFQATT and CDR2 is SNEGSKA (reference sequence). This CDR3 has 15 amino acids. The DNA for the CDR3 is TGCAGTGCTAGTAGGTTTGCGGGACAGTACAATGAGCAGTTCTTC. It yields the protein CSASRFAGQYNEQFF.

The V and J genes are TRBV7-9 and TRBJ1-1, with D perhaps TRBD1 (5 bases). The germline V and J ends were trimmed by 5 bases and 6 bases, with 16 bases remaining between them. Germline V lookup: CDR1 SEHNR, CDR2 FQNEAQ (reference sequence). The CDR3 runs 14 residues. This CDR3 is CASSHDLGGAEAFF. The CDR3 nucleotides are TGTGCCAGCAGCCATGACCTGGGGGGGGCTGAAGCTTTCTTT.

This sequence joins TRBV19 and TRBJ1-2, with D hard to call. The V end lost 7 bases, the J end lost 3 bases, and 15 bases lay between the germline ends. CDR1 and CDR2 (germline): LNHDA, SQIVND (reference sequence). The CDR3 has 14 residues. CDR3 bases: TGTGCCAGTACGGTACTGGAGGGCGACTATGGCTACACCTTC. It yields the protein CASTVLEGDYGYTF.

The genes are TRBV3-1 (or the pseudogene TRBV3-2) and TRBJ2-1; TRBD1 aligns across 7 bases. The CDR3 sequence is 13 residues long. Germline CDR1 and CDR2: LGHDT and YNNKEL (reference sequence). V lost 4 bases, J lost 9 bases, and 6 bases stayed unmatched. The CDR3 sequence is CASSPSTGSEQFF. The CDR3 DNA follows: TGTGCCAGCAGCCCTTCGACAGGGTCTGAGCAGTTCTTC.

The chain joins TRBV7-6 to TRBJ2-6, with D perhaps TRBD2 (5 bases). CDR1 SGHVS and CDR2 FNYEAQ come from the germline V gene. The V and J ends lost 1 base and 0 bases respectively, with 10 bases between them. The CDR3 is 17 amino acids. The CDR3 sequence is CASSLVAGRSGANVLTF. In nucleotides, the CDR3 is TGTGCCAGCAGCTTAGTGGCGGGTCGCTCTGGGGCCAACGTCCTGACTTTC.

The rearrangement links TRBV4-1 to TRBJ2-5, with a possible D match to TRBD2 (6 bases). The CDR3 spans 15 residues. V lost 1 base to trimming and J lost 7 bases, with 16 bases between them. Germline-derived CDR1 and CDR2 are MGHRA and YSYEKL. The CDR3 nucleotides read TGCGCCAGCAGCCAAGTTGGTGCTTCGGAGGGGACCCAGTACTTC. This encodes CASSQVGASEGTQYF.